This T cell receptor beta chain was sequenced during a study of circulating and synovial CD4+ cells in juvenile arthritis. Findings and limits, study-wide: These repertoires were less diverse than bulk blood CD4 repertoires.

The V and J ends lost 3 bases and 7 bases, in that order; junction bases with no gene match: 8. Germline V gene sequence: CDR1 MGHRA, CDR2 YSYEKL. This CDR3 has 16 residues. With regard to this clone: The antigen remains unidentified.

Assay used: immunoSEQ multiplex PCR; TCRdb lists only in-frame clones, some missing. The data hold about 39,000 clones, with around 95% observed a single time. Sequencing used CD4+ T cells from blood. This TCR was sampled from a human donor with juvenile idiopathic arthritis. This chain links TRBV4-1 with TRBJ1-4; 10 positions match TRBD1. The CDR3 DNA follows: TGCGCCAGCAGCCAGGGAGGGACAGGGGCGGGTGAAAAACTGTTTTTT. It is translated as CASSQGGTGAGEKLFF.